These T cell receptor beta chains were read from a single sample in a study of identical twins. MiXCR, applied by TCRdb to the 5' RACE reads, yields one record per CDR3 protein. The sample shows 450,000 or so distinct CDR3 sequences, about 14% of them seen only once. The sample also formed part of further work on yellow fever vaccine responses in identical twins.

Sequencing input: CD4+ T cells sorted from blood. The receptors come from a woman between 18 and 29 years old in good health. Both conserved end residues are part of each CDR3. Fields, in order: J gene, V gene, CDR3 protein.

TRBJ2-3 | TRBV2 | CASTPDRARLDTQYF
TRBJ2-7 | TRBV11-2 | CASSRQRVSYEQYF
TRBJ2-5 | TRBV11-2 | CASSLARGTSGRETQYF
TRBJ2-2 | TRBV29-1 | CSVRYSGDPGELFF
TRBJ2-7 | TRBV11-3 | CASSLIGRLREQYF
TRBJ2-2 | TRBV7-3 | CASRNRGPNTGELFF
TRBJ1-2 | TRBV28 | CASSLSGPNYGYTF
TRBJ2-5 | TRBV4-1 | CASSQDGASSQETQYF
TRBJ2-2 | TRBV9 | CASSGGRASGELFF
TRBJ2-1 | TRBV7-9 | CASSSPGTSGPKQFF
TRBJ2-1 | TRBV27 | CASRGLAGNEQFF
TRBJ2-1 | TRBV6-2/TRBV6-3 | CASSYSASGHSEFF
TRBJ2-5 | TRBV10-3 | CAISNYKQETQYF
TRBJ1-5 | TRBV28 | CASRLQDFPNQPQHF
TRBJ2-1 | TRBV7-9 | CASSFNPGGAYNEQFF
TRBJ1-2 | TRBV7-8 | CASSSGQVYGYTF
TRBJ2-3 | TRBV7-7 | CASSPGPSTDTQYF
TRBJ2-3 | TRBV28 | CASRPRGQGLATQYF
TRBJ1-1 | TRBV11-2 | CASSSPVGQAQGNTEAFF
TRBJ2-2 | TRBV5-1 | CASNGDRLTGELFF
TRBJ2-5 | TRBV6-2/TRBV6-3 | CASTLPGLEEETQYF
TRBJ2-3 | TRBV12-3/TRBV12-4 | CASSLPLARTDTQYF
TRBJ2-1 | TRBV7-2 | CASEAGGLGEQFF
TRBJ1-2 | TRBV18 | CASSPQGSDGYTF
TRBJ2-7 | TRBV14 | CASSQGGVQYF
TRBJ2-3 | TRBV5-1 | CASSLDGLLTDTQYF
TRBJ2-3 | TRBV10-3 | CAISALAGGGDTQYF
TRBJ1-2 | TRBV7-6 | CASSLAGTGDYGYTF
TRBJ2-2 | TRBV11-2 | CASSLTGAIGELFF
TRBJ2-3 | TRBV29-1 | CSVEQGADTQYF
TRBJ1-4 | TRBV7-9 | CARSRGGKLFF
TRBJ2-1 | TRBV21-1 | CASSTTRTGEGSGSSYNEQFF
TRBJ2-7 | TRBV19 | CASRGSGDYEQYF
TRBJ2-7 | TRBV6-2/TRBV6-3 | CASSYSSTGLSYEQYF
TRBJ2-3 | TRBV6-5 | CASSYSTTQKDTQYF
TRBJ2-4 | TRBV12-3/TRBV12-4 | CASTPPEGLKNIQYF
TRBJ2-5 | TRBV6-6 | CASNEDSSLTQYF
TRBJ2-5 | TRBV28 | CASRGSVRDRGFQETQYF
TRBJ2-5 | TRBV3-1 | CASSQDTGEETQYF
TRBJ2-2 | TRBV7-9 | CASSLQGIVGELFF
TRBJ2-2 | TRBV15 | CATSRGGTNTGELFF
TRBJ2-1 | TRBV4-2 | CASSQDADPINEQFF
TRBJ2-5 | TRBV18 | CASETSGQETQYF